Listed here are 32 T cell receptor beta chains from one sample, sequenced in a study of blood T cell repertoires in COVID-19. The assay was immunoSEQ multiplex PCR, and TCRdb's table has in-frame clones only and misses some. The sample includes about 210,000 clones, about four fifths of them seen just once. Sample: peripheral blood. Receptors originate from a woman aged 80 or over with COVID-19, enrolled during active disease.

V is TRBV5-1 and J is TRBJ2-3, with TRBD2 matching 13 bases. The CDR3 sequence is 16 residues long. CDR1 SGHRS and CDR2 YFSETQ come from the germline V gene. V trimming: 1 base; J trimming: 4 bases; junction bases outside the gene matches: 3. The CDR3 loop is CASSLPLAGGADTQYF. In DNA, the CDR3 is TGCGCCAGCAGCTTGCCACTAGCGGGGGGGGCAGATACGCAGTATTTT.

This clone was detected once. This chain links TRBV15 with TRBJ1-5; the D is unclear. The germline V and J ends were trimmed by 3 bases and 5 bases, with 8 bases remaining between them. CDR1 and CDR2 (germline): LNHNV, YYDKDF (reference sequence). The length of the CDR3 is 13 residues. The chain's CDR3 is CATSSHLDQPQHF. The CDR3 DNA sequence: TGTGCCACCAGCAGTCACCTAGATCAGCCCCAGCATTTT.

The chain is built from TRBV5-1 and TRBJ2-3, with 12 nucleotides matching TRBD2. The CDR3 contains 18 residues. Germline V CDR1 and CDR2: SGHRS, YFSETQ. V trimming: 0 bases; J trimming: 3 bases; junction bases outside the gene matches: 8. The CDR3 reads CASSLALLAGGQTDTQYF. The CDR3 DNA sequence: TGCGCCAGCAGCTTGGCCTTGCTAGCGGGGGGGCAAACAGATACGCAGTATTTT. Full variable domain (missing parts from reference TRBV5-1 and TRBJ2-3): KAGVTQTPRYLIKTRGQQVTLSCSPISGHRSVSWYQQTPGQGLQFLFEYFSETQRNKGNFPGRFSGRQFSNSRSEMNVSTLELGDSALYLCASSLALLAGGQTDTQYFGPGTRLTVL.

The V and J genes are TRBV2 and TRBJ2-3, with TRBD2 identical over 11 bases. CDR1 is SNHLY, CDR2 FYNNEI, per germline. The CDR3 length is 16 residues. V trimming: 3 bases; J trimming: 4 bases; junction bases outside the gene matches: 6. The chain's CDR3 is CASSDATSGEPDTQYF. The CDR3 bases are TGTGCCAGCAGTGATGCGACTAGCGGGGAACCAGATACGCAGTATTTT.

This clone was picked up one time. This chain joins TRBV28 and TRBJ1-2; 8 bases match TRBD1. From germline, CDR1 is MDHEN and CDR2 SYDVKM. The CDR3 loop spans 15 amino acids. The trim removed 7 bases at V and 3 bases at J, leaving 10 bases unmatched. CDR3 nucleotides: TGTGCCAGCACCCGATCCGGGACAGGATACTATGGCTACACCTTC. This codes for CASTRSGTGYYGYTF.

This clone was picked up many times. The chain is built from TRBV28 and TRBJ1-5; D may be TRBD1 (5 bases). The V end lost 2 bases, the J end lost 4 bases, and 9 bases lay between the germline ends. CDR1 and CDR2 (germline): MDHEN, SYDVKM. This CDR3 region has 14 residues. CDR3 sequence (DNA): TGTGCCAGCAGTTTAATCGGGGGGAATCAGCCCCAGCATTTT. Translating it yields CASSLIGGNQPQHF.

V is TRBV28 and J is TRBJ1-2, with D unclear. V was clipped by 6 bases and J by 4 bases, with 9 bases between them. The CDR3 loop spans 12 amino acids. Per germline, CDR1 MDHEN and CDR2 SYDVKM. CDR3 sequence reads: CASSRRTYGYTF. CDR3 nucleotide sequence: TGTGCCAGCAGCCGCAGAACCTATGGCTACACCTTC.

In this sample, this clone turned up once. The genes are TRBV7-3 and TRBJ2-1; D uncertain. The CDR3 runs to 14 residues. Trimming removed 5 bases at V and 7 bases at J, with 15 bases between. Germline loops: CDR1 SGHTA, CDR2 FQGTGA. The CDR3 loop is CASSPHPGYNEQFF. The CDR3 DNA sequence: TGTGCCAGCAGCCCACATCCAGGCTATAATGAGCAGTTCTTC.

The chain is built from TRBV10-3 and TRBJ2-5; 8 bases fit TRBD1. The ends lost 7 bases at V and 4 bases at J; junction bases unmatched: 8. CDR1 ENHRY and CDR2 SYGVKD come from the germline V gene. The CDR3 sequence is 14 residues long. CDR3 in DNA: TGTGCCATCAAGCAAGGAACAGGGGGAGAGACCCAGTACTTC. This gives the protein CAIKQGTGGETQYF.

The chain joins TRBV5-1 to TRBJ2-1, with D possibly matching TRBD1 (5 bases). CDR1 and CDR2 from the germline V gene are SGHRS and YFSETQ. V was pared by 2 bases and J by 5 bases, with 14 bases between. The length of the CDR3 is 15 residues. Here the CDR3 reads CASSLRGFGHNEQFF. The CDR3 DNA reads TGCGCCAGCAGCTTAAGGGGATTCGGACACAATGAGCAGTTCTTC.

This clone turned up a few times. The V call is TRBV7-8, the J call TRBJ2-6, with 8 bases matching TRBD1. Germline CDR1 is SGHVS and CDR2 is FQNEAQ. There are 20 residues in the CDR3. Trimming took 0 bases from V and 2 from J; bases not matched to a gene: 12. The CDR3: CASSLARGTGGRTGANVLTF. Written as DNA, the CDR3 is TGTGCCAGCAGCTTAGCGCGCGGCACAGGGGGAAGAACTGGGGCCAACGTCCTGACTTTC. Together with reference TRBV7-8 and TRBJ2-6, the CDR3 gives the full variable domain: GAGVSQSPRYKVAKRGQDVALRCDPISGHVSLFWYQQALGQGPEFLTYFQNEAQLDKSGLPSDRFFAERPEGSVSTLKIQRTQQEDSAVYLCASSLARGTGGRTGANVLTFGAGSRLTVL.

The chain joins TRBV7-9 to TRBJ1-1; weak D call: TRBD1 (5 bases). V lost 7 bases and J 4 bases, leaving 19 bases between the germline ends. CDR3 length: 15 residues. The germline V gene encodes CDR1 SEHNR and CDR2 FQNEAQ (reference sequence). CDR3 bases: TGTGCCAGCATCGACTACGGGGGGAGCGGCACTGAAGCTTTCTTT. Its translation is CASIDYGGSGTEAFF.

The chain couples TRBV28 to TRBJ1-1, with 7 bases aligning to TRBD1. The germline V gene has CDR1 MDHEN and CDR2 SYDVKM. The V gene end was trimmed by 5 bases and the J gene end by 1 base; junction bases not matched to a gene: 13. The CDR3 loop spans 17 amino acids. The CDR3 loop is CASSDQPGQRPNTEAFF. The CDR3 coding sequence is TGTGCCAGCAGTGACCAGCCGGGACAGCGTCCGAACACTGAAGCTTTCTTT.

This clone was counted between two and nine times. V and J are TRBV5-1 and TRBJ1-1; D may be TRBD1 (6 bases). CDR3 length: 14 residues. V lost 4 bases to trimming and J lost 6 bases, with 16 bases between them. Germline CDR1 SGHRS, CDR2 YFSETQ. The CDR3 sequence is CASSPRTGGSEAFF. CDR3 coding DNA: TGCGCCAGCAGCCCAAGGACGGGGGGCTCTGAAGCTTTCTTT.

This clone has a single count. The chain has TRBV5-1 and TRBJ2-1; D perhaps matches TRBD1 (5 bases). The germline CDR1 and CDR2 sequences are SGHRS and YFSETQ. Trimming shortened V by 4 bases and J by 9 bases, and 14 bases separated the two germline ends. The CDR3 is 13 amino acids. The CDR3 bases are TGCGCCAGCAGCACCCAGGGTGGTTCTGAGCAGTTCTTC. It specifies CASSTQGGSEQFF.

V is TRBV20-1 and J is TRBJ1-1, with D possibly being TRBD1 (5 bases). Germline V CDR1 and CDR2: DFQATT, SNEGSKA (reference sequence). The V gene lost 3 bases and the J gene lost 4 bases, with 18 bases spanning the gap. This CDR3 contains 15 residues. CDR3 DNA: TGCAGTGCTAGTATCCCCTGGGGCTCGGGCACTGAAGCTTTCTTT. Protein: CSASIPWGSGTEAFF.

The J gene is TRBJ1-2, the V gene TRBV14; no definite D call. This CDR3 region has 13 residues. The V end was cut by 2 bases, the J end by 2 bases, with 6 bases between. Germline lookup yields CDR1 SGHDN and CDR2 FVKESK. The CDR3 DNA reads TGTGCCAGCAGCCAACACGGGAACTATGGCTACACCTTC. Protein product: CASSQHGNYGYTF. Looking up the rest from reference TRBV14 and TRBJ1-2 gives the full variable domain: EAGVTQFPSHSVIEKGQTVTLRCDPISGHDNLYWYRRVMGKEIKFLLHFVKESKQDESGMPNNRFLAERTGGTYSTLKVQPAELEDSGVYFCASSQHGNYGYTFGSGTRLTVV.

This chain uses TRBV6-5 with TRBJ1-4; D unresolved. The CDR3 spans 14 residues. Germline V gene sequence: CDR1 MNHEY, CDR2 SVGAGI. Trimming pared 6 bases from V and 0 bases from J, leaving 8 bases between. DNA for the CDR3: TGTGCCAGCAGACTAGTTGCAACTAATGAAAAACTGTTTTTT. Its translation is CASRLVATNEKLFF.

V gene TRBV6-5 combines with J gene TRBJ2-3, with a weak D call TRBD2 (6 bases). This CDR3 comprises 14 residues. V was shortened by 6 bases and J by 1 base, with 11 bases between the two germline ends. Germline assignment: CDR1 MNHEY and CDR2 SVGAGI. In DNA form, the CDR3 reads TGTGCCAGCAGGCGGAGGGGCGGCACAGATACGCAGTATTTT. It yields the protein CASRRRGGTDTQYF.

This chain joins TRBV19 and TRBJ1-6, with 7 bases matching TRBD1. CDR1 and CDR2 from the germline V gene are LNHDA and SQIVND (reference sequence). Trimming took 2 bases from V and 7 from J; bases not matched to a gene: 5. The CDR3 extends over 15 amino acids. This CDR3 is CASSITGVWNSPLHF. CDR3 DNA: TGTGCCAGTAGTATAACAGGGGTTTGGAATTCACCCCTCCACTTT.

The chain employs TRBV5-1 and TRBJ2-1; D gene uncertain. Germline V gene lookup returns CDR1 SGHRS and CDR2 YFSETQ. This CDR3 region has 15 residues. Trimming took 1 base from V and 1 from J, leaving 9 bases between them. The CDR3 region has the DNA TGCGCCAGCAGCTTGAGTCTAGAATCCTACAATGAGCAGTTCTTC. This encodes CASSLSLESYNEQFF.

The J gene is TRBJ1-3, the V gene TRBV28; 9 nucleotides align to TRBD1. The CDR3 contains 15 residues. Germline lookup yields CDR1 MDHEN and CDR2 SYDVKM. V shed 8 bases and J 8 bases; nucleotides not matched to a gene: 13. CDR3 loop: CASGLDTGGGYTIYF. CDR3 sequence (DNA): TGTGCCAGCGGACTGGACACAGGGGGCGGGTACACCATATATTTT.

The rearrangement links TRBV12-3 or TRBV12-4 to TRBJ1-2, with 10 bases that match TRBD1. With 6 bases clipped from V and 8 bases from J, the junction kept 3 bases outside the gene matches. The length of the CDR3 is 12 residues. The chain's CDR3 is CASSRTGGGYTF. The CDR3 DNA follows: TGTGCCAGCAGCCGGACAGGGGGGGGCTACACCTTC.

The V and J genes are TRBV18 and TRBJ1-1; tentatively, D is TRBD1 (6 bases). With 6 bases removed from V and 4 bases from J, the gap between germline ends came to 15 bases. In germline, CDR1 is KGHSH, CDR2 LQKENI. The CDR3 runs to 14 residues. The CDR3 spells CASSSGVGATEAFF. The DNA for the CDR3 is TGTGCCAGCTCTTCAGGGGTTGGGGCCACTGAAGCTTTCTTT. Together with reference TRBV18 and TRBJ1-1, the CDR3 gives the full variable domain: NAGVMQNPRHLVRRRGQEARLRCSPMKGHSHVYWYRQLPEEGLKFMVYLQKENIIDESGMPKERFSAEFPKEGPSILRIQQVVRGDSAAYFCASSSGVGATEAFFGQGTRLTVV.

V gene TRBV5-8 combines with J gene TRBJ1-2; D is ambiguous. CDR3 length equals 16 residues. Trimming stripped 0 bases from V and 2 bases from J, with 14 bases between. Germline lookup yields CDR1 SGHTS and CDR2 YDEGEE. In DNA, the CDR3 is TGTGCCAGCAGCTTGGGCTTGGTAGGAGGGAACTATGGCTACACCTTC. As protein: CASSLGLVGGNYGYTF.

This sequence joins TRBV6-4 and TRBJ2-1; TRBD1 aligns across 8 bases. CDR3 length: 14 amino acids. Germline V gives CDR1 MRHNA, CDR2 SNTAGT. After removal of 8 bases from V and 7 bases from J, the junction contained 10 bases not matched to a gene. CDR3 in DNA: TGTGCCAGCTCCGACAGGGGTGAGACGAATGAGCAGTTCTTC. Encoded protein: CASSDRGETNEQFF.

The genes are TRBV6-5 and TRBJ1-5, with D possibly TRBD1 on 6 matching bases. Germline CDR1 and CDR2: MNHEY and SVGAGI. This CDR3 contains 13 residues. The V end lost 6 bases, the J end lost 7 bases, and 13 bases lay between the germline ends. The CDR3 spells CASSFTGSQPQHF. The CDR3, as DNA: TGTGCCAGCAGCTTTACAGGGAGCCAGCCCCAGCATTTT.

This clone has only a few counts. CDR3 region: CASSLDSTGRYGYTF. The CDR3 DNA follows: TGTGCCAGCAGCCTTGACAGCACAGGGCGTTATGGCTACACCTTC. V and J are TRBV3-1 (or the pseudogene TRBV3-2) and TRBJ1-2; D may be TRBD1 (6 bases). The germline gives CDR1 LGHDT, CDR2 YNNKEL (reference sequence). Trimming left V 4 bases short and J 5 bases short, with 17 bases between. The CDR3 sequence is 15 residues long.

The CDR3 here is CASTRLTGPYEQYF. The CDR3 nucleotides read TGTGCCAGCACCCGACTGACAGGACCTTACGAGCAGTACTTC. V is TRBV2 and J is TRBJ2-7; possibly TRBD1 for D (6 bases). The CDR3 is 14 amino acids. Germline lookup yields CDR1 SNHLY and CDR2 FYNNEI. The V end was cut by 7 bases, the J end by 4 bases, with 17 bases between.

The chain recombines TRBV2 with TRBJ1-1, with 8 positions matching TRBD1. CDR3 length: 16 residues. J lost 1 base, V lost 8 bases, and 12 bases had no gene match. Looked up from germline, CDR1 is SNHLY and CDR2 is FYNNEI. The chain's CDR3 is CASEEGQARANTEAFF. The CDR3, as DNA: TGTGCCAGCGAGGAGGGACAGGCCCGGGCGAACACTGAAGCTTTCTTT. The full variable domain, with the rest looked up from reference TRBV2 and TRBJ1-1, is EPEVTQTPSHQVTQMGQEVILRCVPISNHLYFYWYRQILGQKVEFLVSFYNNEISEKSEIFDDQFSVERPDGSNFTLKIRSTKLEDSAMYFCASEEGQARANTEAFFGQGTRLTVV.

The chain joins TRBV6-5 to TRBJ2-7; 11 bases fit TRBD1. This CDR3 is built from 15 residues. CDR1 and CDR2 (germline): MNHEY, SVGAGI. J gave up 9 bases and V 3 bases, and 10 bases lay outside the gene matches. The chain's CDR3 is CASSYPRTGGVVQYF. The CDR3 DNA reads TGTGCCAGCAGTTATCCCCGGACAGGGGGCGTGGTGCAGTACTTC.

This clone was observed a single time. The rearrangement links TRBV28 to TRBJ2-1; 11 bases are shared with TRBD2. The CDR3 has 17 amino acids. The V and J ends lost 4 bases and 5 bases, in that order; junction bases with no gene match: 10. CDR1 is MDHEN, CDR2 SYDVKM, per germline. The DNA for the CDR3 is TGTGCCAGCAGTTCTTCCAGACTAGCGGGGACAAACAATGAGCAGTTCTTC. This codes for CASSSSRLAGTNNEQFF.